The clone carrying this TCR beta chain has more than one count but fewer than ten. As yet, its antigen is unknown. Via MiXCR, TCRdb re-called the reads, giving one row per CDR3 protein. This sample carries under 90,000 distinct CDR3 sequences, 45% to 50% of them seen once, and the ten largest clones take roughly 93%. The CDR3 loop spans 13 amino acids. The V gene end was trimmed by 7 bases and the J gene end by 6 bases; junction bases not matched to a gene: 7. The data are from a study of T cell repertoires in cytomegalovirus infection. Study summary: Evidence of both CMV infection and a matching HLA type came from public TCR beta signatures. Broader study findings: There were HLA-C-restricted CMV-specific TCR beta clonotypes dominating the ex vivo response. Of the TCR beta families, the public ones yielded a cumulative frequency that identified carriers of CMV plus the relevant HLA.

This clonotype originated in a human donor in good health (CMV status not recorded). Some clones in this sample may be carry-over from other donors' samples. The V call is TRBV12-3 or TRBV12-4, the J call TRBJ2-3, with 7 bases matching TRBD2. Sequences were derived from CD8+ T cells from cultured PBMCs, sampled from culture after CMV antigen stimulation. The CDR3 region is CASTSGAGDTQYF. CDR3 nucleotide sequence: TGTGCCAGCACAAGCGGGGCAGGGGATACGCAGTATTTT.